These 16 T cell receptor beta chains were sequenced from one sample in a study of blood T cell repertoires in COVID-19. Data came from immunoSEQ multiplex PCR; TCRdb stores just in-frame clones and leaves some out. The sample lists 180,000 or so clones; around 86% were seen once. Material for sequencing was peripheral blood. These receptors came from a woman in her twenties or thirties with active or convalescent COVID-19.

The chain is built from TRBV29-1 and TRBJ2-7, with TRBD2 identical over 9 bases. This CDR3 has 12 amino acids. The germline V gene has CDR1 SQVTM and CDR2 ANQGSEA. The V and J ends lost 6 bases and 2 bases, in that order; junction bases with no gene match: 2. CDR3 coding DNA: TGCAGCGTCGCTAGCGGGGCCTACGAGCAGTACTTC. It codes for CSVASGAYEQYF.

J is TRBJ1-2 and V is TRBV3-1 (or the pseudogene TRBV3-2), with D hard to call. The germline V gene encodes CDR1 LGHDT and CDR2 YNNKEL (reference sequence). The CDR3 length is 13 residues. Trimming removed 3 bases from V and 1 base from J, with 6 bases in between. DNA for the CDR3: TGTGCCAGCAGCCAGAGGAGTAACTATGGCTACACCTTC. Translation gives CASSQRSNYGYTF.

This clone was detected only once. This chain joins TRBV5-7 and TRBJ2-7, with 7 bases identical to TRBD2. TRBV5-7 is noted as an ORF with a role that remains uncertain. The V gene end was trimmed by 1 base and the J gene end by 3 bases; junction bases not matched to a gene: 7. There are 15 residues in the CDR3. CDR3 sequence (DNA): TGTGCCAGCAGCTTGAGGAGGGAGGGCCGCTACGAGCAGTACTTC. Its protein is CASSLRREGRYEQYF.

This rearrangement joins TRBV4-1 to TRBJ1-3; TRBD1 matches 9 bases. Germline values: CDR1 MGHRA, CDR2 YSYEKL. The CDR3 has 15 amino acids. The junction had 4 bases not matched to a gene; V was cut back by 4 bases and J by 3 bases. The CDR3 loop reads CASSPGTGSGNTIYF. CDR3 nucleotide sequence: TGCGCCAGCAGCCCAGGGACAGGGAGTGGAAACACCATATATTTT.

The chain combines TRBV28 with TRBJ1-1, with D unclear. V shed 10 bases and J shed 0 bases, with 6 bases lying between them. The germline V gene encodes CDR1 MDHEN and CDR2 SYDVKM. This CDR3 spans 11 amino acids. The CDR3 DNA sequence: TGTGCCATCGAGATGAACACTGAAGCTTTCTTT. This gives the protein CAIEMNTEAFF.

This clone occurred a few times. The chain couples TRBV7-9 to TRBJ2-1, with 12 positions matching TRBD2. With 2 bases clipped from V and 2 bases from J, the junction kept 7 bases outside the gene matches. Germline CDR1 is SEHNR and CDR2 is FQNEAQ (reference sequence). The CDR3 sequence is 18 residues long. This chain's CDR3 is CASSLSSGRASAYNEQFF. The CDR3 DNA follows: TGTGCCAGCAGCTTATCTAGCGGGAGGGCTTCGGCCTACAATGAGCAGTTCTTC.

The V gene is TRBV10-1, the J gene TRBJ1-1; 11 nucleotides align to TRBD1. This CDR3 comprises 16 residues. The junction had 9 bases not matched to a gene; V was cut back by 4 bases and J by 5 bases. Germline CDR1 and CDR2: WNHNN and SYGVQD (reference sequence). The DNA for the CDR3 is TGCGCCAGCAGTGGTAGGACAGGGGGCGCGAGGACTGAAGCTTTCTTT. It encodes CASSGRTGGARTEAFF.

The chain combines TRBV25-1 with TRBJ1-1; unclear D gene. Germline CDR1 is MGHDK and CDR2 is SYGVNS. The CDR3 is 12 amino acids. V gave up 6 bases and J gave up 4 bases, with 9 bases separating them. The CDR3 coding sequence is TGTGCCAGCAGCGAAACGAGCACTGAAGCTTTCTTT. Translated, it gives CASSETSTEAFF.

V usage is TRBV6-5 and J usage is TRBJ1-5; 8 bases are a match to TRBD1. Trimming removed 8 bases from V and 6 bases from J; junction bases left unmatched: 12. This CDR3 spans 15 amino acids. Germline V gene data show CDR1 as MNHEY and CDR2 as SVGAGI. The CDR3 nucleotides are TGTGCCAGCTCGCGGGCCCCAGGGGGCACTCAGCCCCAGCATTTT. Translation gives CASSRAPGGTQPQHF.

The chain uses TRBV2 and TRBJ1-1; the match to TRBD1 covers 10 bases. Germline V gene data show CDR1 as SNHLY and CDR2 as FYNNEI. The CDR3 covers 15 residues. The V gene end was trimmed by 5 bases and the J gene end by 5 bases; junction bases not matched to a gene: 8. CDR3 nucleotide sequence: TGTGCCAGCAGTCGACAGGGGGCGATTTATACTGAAGCTTTCTTT. It yields the protein CASSRQGAIYTEAFF.

The chain employs TRBV19 and TRBJ1-5, with 11 positions matching TRBD1. Germline V gene lookup returns CDR1 LNHDA and CDR2 SQIVND (reference sequence). CDR3 length: 17 residues. Trimming removed 5 bases from V and 5 bases from J; junction bases left unmatched: 11. CDR3 in amino acids: CASSLSGTGGFDQPQHF. The CDR3 nucleotides are TGTGCCAGTAGTTTATCCGGGACAGGGGGTTTCGATCAGCCCCAGCATTTT.

The gene calls are TRBV28 and TRBJ2-7; TRBD1 might be the D (6 bases). The germline V and J ends were trimmed by 7 bases and 0 bases, with 13 bases remaining between them. The CDR3 totals 14 residues. CDR1 MDHEN and CDR2 SYDVKM come from the germline V gene. CDR3 protein: CASKGGTSSYEQYF. In DNA, the CDR3 is TGTGCCAGCAAAGGGGGTACCAGCTCCTACGAGCAGTACTTC.

This chain joins TRBV19 and TRBJ2-5; D remains unclear. The germline V gene encodes CDR1 LNHDA and CDR2 SQIVND (reference sequence). The V and J ends lost 3 bases and 5 bases respectively, with 4 bases between them. The CDR3 is 11 amino acids. The CDR3 protein is CASSMRETQYF. The CDR3 DNA sequence: TGTGCCAGTAGTATGAGGGAGACCCAGTACTTC.

This chain connects TRBV10-1 to TRBJ2-1; TRBD2 matches 9 bases. V dropped 0 bases and J dropped 12; count of bases not matched to a gene: 3. The CDR3 totals 13 residues. Germline V gene data show CDR1 as WNHNN and CDR2 as SYGVQD (reference sequence). CDR3 sequence (DNA): TGCGCCAGCAGTGAGTCGCCAGCGGGAGGGCAGTTCTTC. Residues: CASSESPAGGQFF.

J is TRBJ2-1 and V is TRBV19, with D perhaps matching TRBD1 or TRBD2 (12 bases each). CDR1 is LNHDA and CDR2 is SQIVND in the germline V gene (reference sequence). Between the trimmed V and J ends, which lost 6 bases and 9 bases, there was a span of 36 bases. The CDR3 is 20 residues long. CDR3 coding DNA: TGTGCCAGTAGCGTCCGTGGGACAGGGGGCCGACTAGCGGGAGCGCGTGAGCAGTTCTTC. It encodes CASSVRGTGGRLAGAREQFF.

This clone has just one count. This chain connects TRBV6-6 to TRBJ1-1, with 9 positions matching TRBD1. Germline values: CDR1 MNHNY, CDR2 SVGAGI (reference sequence). The CDR3 covers 15 residues. J lost 5 bases, V lost 5 bases, and 9 bases had no gene match. The chain's CDR3 is CASSPSDRGGTEAFF. The CDR3 DNA reads as TGTGCCAGCAGTCCATCGGACAGGGGAGGGACTGAAGCTTTCTTT.